This T cell receptor (beta chain) was identified in a study of cytomegalovirus exposure and HLA in healthy donors. This CDR3 has 13 residues. Germline V CDR1 and CDR2: MNHEY, SVGAGI. Trimming cost V 6 bases and J 1 base; bases outside gene matches: 1. The study ran its PCR with 60 Vbeta and 13 Jbeta primers. Method: immunoSEQ multiplex PCR; TCRdb's copy keeps in-frame clones and lacks some. The sample lists about 140,000 clones, 80% seen once, with approximately 15% in the top ten. The source material was PBMCs. The receptor comes from a woman aged 40 to 49 in good health and CMV-seronegative. This chain joins TRBV6-5 and TRBJ1-1; TRBD1 matches 8 bases. CDR3 region: CASRGTGNTEAFF. The CDR3 DNA reads TGTGCCAGCAGGGGGACAGGGAACACTGAAGCTTTCTTT.